Here is one TCR beta chain with its context. This clonotype has at least ten counts. Its antigen is unknown. Base qualities are missing; no much larger clone stands one base away. The data were obtained in a study of early T cells in non-severe SARS-CoV-2 infection (dated by TCRdb to the early 2020s). Describing the broader study: Because TCR sequencing was done on bulk RNA from unsorted whole blood, the alpha and beta chains could not be paired. What the study reported, not specific to this receptor: VDJdb matching was skewed toward anti-spike CD8 responses and likely underestimated virus-specific expansions by missing private and CD4 specificities.

This was a case-control study nested in a cohort of healthcare workers in London, UK, who had nasopharyngeal swab PCR tests and blood samples taken every week. Healthcare workers were recruited between 23 and 31 March 2020, during the week of the UK lockdown, and were followed weekly for up to about 15 weeks. Taken from cysteine to phenylalanine, the CDR3 has 14 residues. The only DNA kept is the CDR3, 42 bases in frame from the first base. CDR1 and CDR2 are drawn from the germline V gene: SNHLY, FYNNEI. V is pared back by 8 bases and J by 2 bases, with 13 bases lying between the germline termini. Preparation of the library involved 5' RACE. The run used a NextSeq 500. Unique molecular identifiers were attached to individual cDNA molecules in the TCR library protocol so that sequencing error and PCR bias could be corrected. Sequencing covered both TCR alpha and beta chains, and within each sample the abundances of alpha and beta sequences were tightly co-correlated. The source study handled its data this way. Decombinator V4 was used to perform V gene, J gene and CDR3 annotation of TCR sequences. TCRs were defined as expanded if a significant change between any two time points was detected under a Poisson model with p below 0.0001. TCR abundances were normalised to the total number of TCRs sequenced per sample and were expressed as counts per million. TRAV1-2 paired with TRAJ12, TRAJ20 or TRAJ33 defined MAIT TCRs, while TRAV10 paired with TRAJ18 defined iNKT TCRs. VDJdb, accessed on 1 November 2021, was searched for TCRs annotated for CMV, EBV and SARS-CoV-2, and TCRs annotated for more than one antigen were excluded. TCRdb redid the processing of the public reads, applying fastp at Q25 and MiXCR, and retained in-frame beta chains. One record per CDR3 amino acid sequence lists the most common genes and DNA. These V and J calls rely on TCRdb rather than the paper's analysis. The sample table shows about 42,000 distinct CDR3 sequences, and over 6% are seen once. The top ten hold approximately 5% of the sample.

The sequenced sample consisted of whole blood. Recombination connected TRBV2 to TRBJ2-1; D gene: possibly TRBD2, on 6 matching bases. The sequence was obtained from an adult who was a healthcare worker with PCR-confirmed SARS-CoV-2 infection or an uninfected control (not recorded which). The CDR3 corresponds to CASDVGGPYNEQFF. The sequenced DNA: TGTGCCAGCGATGTCGGGGGACCCTACAATGAGCAGTTCTTC.